The clone carrying this T cell receptor (beta chain) was recorded a few times. TCRdb used MiXCR to reprocess the 5' RACE reads, holding one entry per CDR3 protein. The sample holds under 300,000 distinct CDR3 sequences, 7% to 10% seen once. CDR1 is SGHTA and CDR2 is FQGNSA in the germline V gene. This CDR3 contains 17 residues. Between the trimmed V and J ends, which lost 2 bases and 6 bases, there was a span of 20 bases. These data are taken from a study of T-cell memory formation after mild COVID-19. V gene TRBV7-2 combines with J gene TRBJ1-5; tentative D call: TRBD1 (5 bases). Sequencing input: PBMCs or a T cell subset sorted from them (not recorded which). The TCR originated in a young man who had mild COVID-19 (a few samples of this study predate the infection). Cell type and time point are not known. The CDR3, as DNA: TGTGCCAGCAGCTTATTTCTCGTCGCAGGGTGGGGTCAGCCCCAGCATTTT. Translated, it gives CASSLFLVAGWGQPQHF.